This T cell receptor beta chain stems from a study of blood T cell repertoires in COVID-19. Study-wide background: PBMCs, B-cell-depleted T cells, or T cells were the source of the cDNA or gDNA that made up the material.

Germline V gene lookup returns CDR1 SQVTM and CDR2 ANQGSEA. The V and J ends lost 8 bases and 1 base, in that order; junction bases with no gene match: 8. The CDR3 spans 16 residues. Participant ages covered about 18 to 90 years across about 22 US areas. As processed by the authors: The authors estimated nucleated cell counts from reference gene primer amplification. The repertoire was sequenced with immunoSEQ multiplex PCR; TCRdb's copy has only in-frame clones and lacks some. The D gene and trimming were derived from the DNA, and the V and J assignments and clone size from that table. The sample includes 130,000 to 150,000 clones, around nine tenths of them seen just once.

This receptor was obtained from a woman aged 25 to 39 with acute COVID-19. Specimen: PBMCs or T cells enriched from blood (not recorded which). The chain couples TRBV29-1 to TRBJ2-1, with 13 bases matching TRBD2. The CDR3, as DNA: TGCAGCTATGGACTAGCGGGAGCTCAATCCTACAATGAGCAGTTCTTC. Its translation is CSYGLAGAQSYNEQFF.